The 20 T cell receptor beta chains presented below share a single source sample, sequenced in a study of blood T cell repertoires in COVID-19. Generated by immunoSEQ multiplex PCR, the TCRdb table keeps only in-frame clones and is missing some. The sample has 110,000 to 150,000 clones; around nine tenths are singletons. The material sequenced was peripheral blood. These receptors all come from a middle-aged woman with acute or convalescent COVID-19.

The V call is TRBV21-1, the J call TRBJ2-1; the table's D call TRBD2 went unverified against the DNA. TRBV21-1 is noted as a pseudogene. CDR3 size: 17 residues. The CDR3 region has the DNA TGTGCCAGCAGCAATTTTGGAGGGGGGGGTTTTTACAATGAGCAGTTCTTC. It specifies CASSNFGGGGFYNEQFF.

The chain recombines TRBV4-2 with TRBJ1-4; tentative D call: TRBD1 (5 bases). Germline CDR1 and CDR2: LGHNA and YNFKEQ. V lost 3 bases and J lost 3, with 8 bases in between. The CDR3 sequence is 14 residues long. CDR3 in DNA: TGTGCCAGCAGCCAGGGGGACTCTAATGAAAAACTGTTTTTT. This sequence encodes CASSQGDSNEKLFF.

The chain links TRBV9 to TRBJ2-1; 11 bases are shared with TRBD2. Germline lookup yields CDR1 SGDLS and CDR2 YYNGEE. The CDR3 has 16 residues. The trim removed 2 bases at V and 12 bases at J, leaving 13 bases unmatched. The DNA for the CDR3 is TGTGCCAGCAGCGTTGCCCCGGGACTAGCGGTCCAGGGGCAGTTCTTC. This translates into CASSVAPGLAVQGQFF.

The count of this clone is one. V usage is TRBV24-1 and J usage is TRBJ1-2; no clear D gene. The germline gives CDR1 KGHDR, CDR2 SFDVKD. The CDR3 is 16 residues long. Trimming stripped 4 bases from V and 3 bases from J, with 17 bases between. The CDR3 region is CATSDPREYPDYGYTF. CDR3 sequence (DNA): TGTGCCACCAGTGACCCGAGGGAGTATCCGGACTATGGCTACACCTTC.

The chain links TRBV5-1 to TRBJ1-1; possible D gene TRBD1, 5 bases. Germline V lookup: CDR1 SGHRS, CDR2 YFSETQ. The length of the CDR3 is 15 residues. Trimming took off 4 bases at V and 1 base at J, with 14 bases between the two ends. The CDR3: CASSPRQRENTEAFF. Here the CDR3 DNA reads TGCGCCAGCAGCCCGAGACAGAGAGAGAACACTGAAGCTTTCTTT.

This chain links TRBV19 with TRBJ2-3; 7 nucleotides align to TRBD1. In germline, CDR1 is LNHDA, CDR2 SQIVND (reference sequence). Losses at the gene ends were 1 base for V and 6 bases for J; bases not matched to a gene: 25. The CDR3 totals 21 residues. CDR3 sequence (DNA): TGTGCCAGTAGTATAGGAGGGGGCTTTGGCTCATCGAACCTGGGCCGGGATACGCAGTATTTT. Its protein is CASSIGGGFGSSNLGRDTQYF.

The chain joins TRBV27 to TRBJ2-7, with 9 bases fitting TRBD1. The CDR3 contains 16 residues. V dropped 6 bases and J dropped 4; count of bases not matched to a gene: 13. Germline lookup yields CDR1 MNHEY and CDR2 SMNVEV (reference sequence). DNA of the CDR3: TGTGCCAGCAGCCCCGTGGCGGGACAGGGAATATACGAGCAGTACTTC. This codes for CASSPVAGQGIYEQYF.

The chain combines TRBV6-5 with TRBJ1-5; D is possibly TRBD1 (6 bases). V shed 11 bases and J shed 3 bases, with 20 bases lying between them. CDR1 is MNHEY, CDR2 SVGAGI, per germline. CDR3 length: 15 amino acids. As DNA, the CDR3 is TGTGCCTTCCCGAAGGGGGACGGGGTCAATCAGCCCCAGCATTTT. As protein: CAFPKGDGVNQPQHF.

This clone was seen a handful of times. This sequence joins TRBV30 and TRBJ1-3, with D perhaps TRBD1 (6 bases). V gave up 0 bases and J gave up 4 bases, with 13 bases separating them. The CDR3 loop spans 15 amino acids. Germline CDR1 GTSNPN, CDR2 SVGIG (reference sequence). CDR3 nucleotide sequence: TGTGCCTGGAGTGTACTGGGGGCAGGAGGAAACACCATATATTTT. This codes for CAWSVLGAGGNTIYF.

A few counts support this clone. The rearrangement joins TRBV6-2 or TRBV6-3 to TRBJ2-3; 9 bases match TRBD2. J gave up 3 bases and V 4 bases, and 5 bases lay outside the gene matches. CDR1 and CDR2 from the germline V gene are MNHEY and SVGEGT. The CDR3 runs to 15 residues. The CDR3 region has the DNA TGTGCCAGCAGTTTCGGCGGGGGGGAAACAGATACGCAGTATTTT. Amino acids: CASSFGGGETDTQYF.

This clone was found once. V usage is TRBV2 and J usage is TRBJ2-1, with 10 nucleotides matching TRBD2. This CDR3 has 16 amino acids. The V and J ends lost 5 bases and 3 bases, in that order; junction bases with no gene match: 7. CDR1 is SNHLY, CDR2 FYNNEI, per germline. CDR3 nucleotides: TGTGCCAGCAGTCTTCAGCGGGGGGGCAACTACAATGAGCAGTTCTTC. Protein product: CASSLQRGGNYNEQFF.

The V call is TRBV19, the J call TRBJ1-1; no clear D. Germline CDR1 is LNHDA and CDR2 is SQIVND (reference sequence). V shed 7 bases and J shed 11 bases, with 14 bases lying between them. The CDR3 has 11 amino acids. The CDR3: CASTLPSGAFF. The CDR3 bases are TGTGCCAGTACCCTCCCTTCGGGGGCTTTCTTT.

This chain connects TRBV7-9 to TRBJ2-2, with 9 bases aligning to TRBD1. J was trimmed by 5 bases and V by 5 bases; bases with no gene match: 3. There are 14 residues in the CDR3. Germline V gene sequence: CDR1 SEHNR, CDR2 FQNEAQ (reference sequence). The CDR3 protein is CASSMTGGTGELFF. CDR3 nucleotides: TGTGCCAGCAGCATGACAGGGGGGACCGGGGAGCTGTTTTTT. Looking up the rest from reference TRBV7-9 and TRBJ2-2 gives the full variable domain: DTGVSQNPRHKITKRGQNVTFRCDPISEHNRLYWYRQTLGQGPEFLTYFQNEAQLEKSRLLSDRFSAERPKGSFSTLEIQRTEQGDSAMYLCASSMTGGTGELFFGEGSRLTVL.

The CDR3 is CASSYSWTGSASGAFF. The CDR3 nucleotides are TGTGCCAGCAGTTACTCCTGGACAGGGTCAGCCTCCGGAGCTTTCTTT. The chain uses TRBV6-5 and TRBJ1-1; 8 bases are a match to TRBD1. CDR3 length equals 16 residues. After removal of 0 bases from V and 10 bases from J, the junction contained 13 bases not matched to a gene. Germline CDR1 is MNHEY and CDR2 is SVGAGI.

This rearrangement joins TRBV7-9 to TRBJ1-4, with 7 bases lining up with TRBD1. Germline assignment: CDR1 SEHNR and CDR2 FQNEAQ (reference sequence). This CDR3 has 13 amino acids. V gave up 6 bases and J gave up 8 bases; unmatched junction bases: 6. The CDR3 DNA is TGTGCCAGCAGTTCAGGGGGTTTGGAAAAACTGTTTTTT. It yields the protein CASSSGGLEKLFF.

This chain connects TRBV11-2 to TRBJ2-5, with D tentatively TRBD1 (5 bases). The CDR3 loop spans 14 amino acids. Germline V gene data show CDR1 as SGHAT and CDR2 as FQNNGV. The V end lost 4 bases, the J end lost 8 bases, and 17 bases lay between the germline ends. The CDR3 nucleotides read TGTGCCAGCAGCTCCGGTATAGGACAAAACACCCAGTACTTC. Protein product: CASSSGIGQNTQYF.

This clone occurred once. This sequence joins TRBV5-6 and TRBJ2-2; 7 bases are shared with TRBD1. J lost 0 bases, V lost 0 bases, and 8 bases had no gene match. Germline V gene lookup returns CDR1 SGHDT and CDR2 YYEEEE. The CDR3 runs 18 residues. The DNA for the CDR3 is TGTGCCAGCAGCTTGGTGCCGGGACAGCTCACGAACACCGGGGAGCTGTTTTTT. As protein: CASSLVPGQLTNTGELFF.

This clone was counted once. V and J are TRBV11-2 and TRBJ2-3; D unclear. Germline V gene lookup returns CDR1 SGHAT and CDR2 FQNNGV. The CDR3 consists of 13 residues. Trimming removed 0 bases at V and 8 bases at J, with 9 bases between. The CDR3 DNA follows: TGTGCCAGCAGCTTAGATCTACTCGGTACGCAGTATTTT. This codes for CASSLDLLGTQYF.

The chain has TRBV2 and TRBJ1-3; D gene unclear. Trimming left V 8 bases short and J 0 bases short, with 8 bases between. The CDR3 runs 13 residues. Germline V lookup: CDR1 SNHLY, CDR2 FYNNEI. CDR3 loop: CASYFFSGNTIYF. The DNA of the CDR3 is TGTGCCAGCTACTTCTTCTCTGGAAACACCATATATTTT. The variable domain in full, completed from reference TRBV2 and TRBJ1-3, reads EPEVTQTPSHQVTQMGQEVILRCVPISNHLYFYWYRQILGQKVEFLVSFYNNEISEKSEIFDDQFSVERPDGSNFTLKIRSTKLEDSAMYFCASYFFSGNTIYFGEGSWLTVV.

This rearrangement joins TRBV10-3 to TRBJ2-1; D perhaps matches TRBD1 (6 bases). CDR1 ENHRY and CDR2 SYGVKD come from the germline V gene. The CDR3 length is 14 residues. The V gene lost 6 bases and the J gene lost 5 bases, with 14 bases spanning the gap. The CDR3 nucleotides are TGTGCCATCAGAGTACAGGGTGAGGACAATGAGCAGTTCTTC. Translated: CAIRVQGEDNEQFF.